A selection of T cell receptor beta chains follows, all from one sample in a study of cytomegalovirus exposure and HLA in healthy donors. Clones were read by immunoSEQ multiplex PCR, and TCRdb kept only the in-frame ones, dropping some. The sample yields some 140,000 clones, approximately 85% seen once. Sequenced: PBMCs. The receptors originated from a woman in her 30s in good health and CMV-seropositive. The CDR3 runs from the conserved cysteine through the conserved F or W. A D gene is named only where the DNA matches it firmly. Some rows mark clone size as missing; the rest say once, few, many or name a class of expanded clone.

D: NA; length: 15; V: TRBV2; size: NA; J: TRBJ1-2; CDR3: CASSGGGGYQGGYTF; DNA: TGTGCCAGCAGTGGGGGGGGCGGGTATCAGGGTGGCTACACCTTC
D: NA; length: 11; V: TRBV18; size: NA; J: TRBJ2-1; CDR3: CASSAGAGQFF; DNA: TGTGCCAGCTCGGCAGGGGCCGGGCAGTTCTTC
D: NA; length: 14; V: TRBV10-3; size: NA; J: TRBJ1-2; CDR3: CAISWDTSNYGYTF; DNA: TGTGCCATCAGCTGGGACACCTCTAACTATGGCTACACCTTC
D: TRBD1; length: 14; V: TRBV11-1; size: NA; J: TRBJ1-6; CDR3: CASSSGQGNSPLHF; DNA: TGTGCCAGCAGCTCGGGACAGGGTAATTCACCCCTCCACTTT
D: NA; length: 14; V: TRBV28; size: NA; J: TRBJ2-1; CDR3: CASSLAGADNEQFF; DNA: TGTGCCAGCAGTTTAGCAGGGGCCGACAATGAGCAGTTCTTC
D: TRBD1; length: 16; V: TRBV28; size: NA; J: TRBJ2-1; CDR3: CASRSNRDSRGNEQFF; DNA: TGTGCCAGCAGGTCCAACCGGGATTCCAGGGGGAATGAGCAGTTCTTC
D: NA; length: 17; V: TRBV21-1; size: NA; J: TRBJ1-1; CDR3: CASSRPGRGGPNTEAFF; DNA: TGTGCCAGCAGCAGACCGGGACGTGGGGGCCCTAACACTGAAGCTTTCTTT
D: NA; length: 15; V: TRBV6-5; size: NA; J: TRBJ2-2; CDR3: CASSYGGIGAGELFF; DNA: TGTGCCAGCAGTTACGGCGGGATCGGTGCCGGGGAGCTGTTTTTT
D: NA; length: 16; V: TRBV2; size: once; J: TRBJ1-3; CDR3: CASSPDSGFSGNTIYF; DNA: TGTGCCAGCAGTCCGGACAGTGGGTTCTCTGGAAACACCATATATTTT
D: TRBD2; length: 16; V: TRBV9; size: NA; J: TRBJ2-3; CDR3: CASSVGLAGGSDTQYF; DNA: TGTGCCAGCAGCGTCGGACTAGCGGGGGGGTCAGATACGCAGTATTTT
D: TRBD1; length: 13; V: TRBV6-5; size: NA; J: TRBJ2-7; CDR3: CASSWTGGPEQYF; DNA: TGTGCCAGCAGTTGGACAGGGGGACCGGAGCAGTACTTC
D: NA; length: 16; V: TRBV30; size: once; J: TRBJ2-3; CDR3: CAWTADWSLHTDTQYF; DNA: TGTGCCTGGACCGCGGACTGGAGCCTACACACAGATACGCAGTATTTT
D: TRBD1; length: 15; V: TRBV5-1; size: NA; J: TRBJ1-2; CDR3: CASSGGTGVGYGYTF; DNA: TGCGCCAGCAGCGGAGGGACAGGGGTGGGCTATGGCTACACCTTC
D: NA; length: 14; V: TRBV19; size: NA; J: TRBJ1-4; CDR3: CASSGGGGIEKLFF; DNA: TGTGCCAGTAGTGGCGGGGGCGGAATTGAAAAACTGTTTTTT
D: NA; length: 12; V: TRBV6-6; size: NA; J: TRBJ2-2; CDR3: CASSYGVGELFF; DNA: TGTGCCAGCAGTTACGGAGTCGGGGAGCTGTTTTTT
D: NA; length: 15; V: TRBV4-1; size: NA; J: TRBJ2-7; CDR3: CASSRAEQGWYEQYF; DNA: TGCGCCAGCAGCCGCGCCGAGCAGGGGTGGTACGAGCAGTACTTC
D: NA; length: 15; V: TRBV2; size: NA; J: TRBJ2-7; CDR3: CASSETRGGGYEQYF; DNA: TGTGCCAGCAGTGAAACGCGGGGCGGCGGCTACGAGCAGTACTTC
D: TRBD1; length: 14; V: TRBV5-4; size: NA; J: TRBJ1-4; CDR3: CASSRTGSNEKLFF; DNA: TGTGCCAGCAGCCGGACAGGGTCTAATGAAAAACTGTTTTTT
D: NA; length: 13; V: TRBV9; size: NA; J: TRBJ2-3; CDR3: CASSGGLTDTQYF; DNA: TGTGCCAGCAGCGGGGGGCTTACAGATACGCAGTATTTT
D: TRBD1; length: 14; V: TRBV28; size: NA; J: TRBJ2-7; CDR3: CASSLQGARGEQYF; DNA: TGTGCCAGCAGTCTACAGGGGGCGCGCGGGGAGCAGTACTTC
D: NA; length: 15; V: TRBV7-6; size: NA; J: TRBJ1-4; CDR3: CASSYTAATNEKLFF; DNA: TGTGCCAGCAGCTACACCGCAGCAACTAATGAAAAACTGTTTTTT
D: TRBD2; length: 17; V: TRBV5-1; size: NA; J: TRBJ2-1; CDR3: CASSQGLAAISYNEQFF; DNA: TGCGCCAGCAGCCAGGGACTAGCGGCGATCTCCTACAATGAGCAGTTCTTC
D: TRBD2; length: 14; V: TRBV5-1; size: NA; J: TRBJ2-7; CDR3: CASSLISGSYEQYF; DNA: TGCGCCAGCAGCTTGATAAGCGGGAGCTACGAGCAGTACTTC
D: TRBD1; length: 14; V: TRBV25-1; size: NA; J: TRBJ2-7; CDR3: CASSEDRAAYEQYF; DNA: TGTGCCAGCAGTGAAGACAGGGCTGCCTACGAGCAGTACTTC
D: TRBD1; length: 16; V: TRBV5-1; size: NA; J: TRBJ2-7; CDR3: CASSSWTGTGSYEQYF; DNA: TGCGCCAGCAGCTCATGGACCGGGACAGGGAGCTACGAGCAGTACTTC
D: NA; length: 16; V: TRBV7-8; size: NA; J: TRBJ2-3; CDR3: CASSADGQGGVNTQYF; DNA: TGTGCCAGCAGCGCCGATGGGCAGGGAGGAGTGAATACGCAGTATTTT
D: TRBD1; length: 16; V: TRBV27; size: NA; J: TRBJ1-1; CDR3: CASSLSPGAGGTEAFF; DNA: TGTGCCAGCAGTTTATCGCCGGGGGCAGGGGGCACTGAAGCTTTCTTT
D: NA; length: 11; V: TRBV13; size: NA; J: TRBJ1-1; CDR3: CASSHSSWAFF; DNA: TGTGCCAGCAGCCACTCGTCTTGGGCTTTCTTT
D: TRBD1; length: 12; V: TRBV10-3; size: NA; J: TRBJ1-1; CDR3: CAISPQGAEAFF; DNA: TGTGCCATCAGTCCACAGGGGGCTGAAGCTTTCTTT
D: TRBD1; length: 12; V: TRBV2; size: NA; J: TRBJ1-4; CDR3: CASSERTGELFF; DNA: TGTGCCAGCAGTGAACGAACAGGGGAACTGTTTTTT
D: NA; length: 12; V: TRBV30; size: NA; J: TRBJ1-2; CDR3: CAWNGGRFGYTF; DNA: TGTGCCTGGAACGGGGGGCGGTTTGGCTACACCTTC
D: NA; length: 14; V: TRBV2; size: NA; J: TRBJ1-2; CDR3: CASSPSGGAGGYTF; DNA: TGTGCCAGCAGTCCCTCGGGGGGCGCGGGTGGCTACACCTTC
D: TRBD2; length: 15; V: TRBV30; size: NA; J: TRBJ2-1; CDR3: CAWSVLSGSLGEQFF; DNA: TGTGCCTGGAGTGTACTAAGCGGGAGTCTAGGGGAGCAGTTCTTC
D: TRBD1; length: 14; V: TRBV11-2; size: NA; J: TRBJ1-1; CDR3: CASSLEGQGTEAFF; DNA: TGTGCCAGCAGCTTAGAGGGACAGGGCACTGAAGCTTTCTTT
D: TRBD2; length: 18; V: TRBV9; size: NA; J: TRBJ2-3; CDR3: CASSVTGLAGGPADTQYF; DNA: TGTGCCAGCAGCGTGACGGGACTAGCGGGAGGGCCAGCTGATACGCAGTATTTT
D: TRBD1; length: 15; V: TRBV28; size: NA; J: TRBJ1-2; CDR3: CASSLAGTVNYGYTF; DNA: TGTGCCAGCAGTTTAGCCGGGACAGTTAACTATGGCTACACCTTC
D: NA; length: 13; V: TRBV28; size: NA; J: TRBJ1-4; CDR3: CASKITGGEKLFF; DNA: TGTGCCAGCAAAATAACCGGGGGTGAAAAACTGTTTTTT
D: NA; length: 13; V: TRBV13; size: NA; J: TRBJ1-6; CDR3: CASSITGDSALHF; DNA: TGTGCCAGCAGCATTACGGGGGATTCGGCCCTCCACTTT
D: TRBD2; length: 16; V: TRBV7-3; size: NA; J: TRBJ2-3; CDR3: CASSSRHSGRTDTQYF; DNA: TGTGCCAGCAGCTCGCGCCACAGCGGGAGAACAGATACGCAGTATTTT
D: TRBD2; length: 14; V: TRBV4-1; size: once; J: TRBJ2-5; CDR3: CASSQPAGEETQYF; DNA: TGCGCCAGCAGCCAACCAGCGGGGGAAGAGACCCAGTACTTC
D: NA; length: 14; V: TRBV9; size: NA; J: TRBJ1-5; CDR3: CASSVDWGPQPQHF; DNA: TGTGCCAGCAGCGTGGACTGGGGGCCCCAACCCCAGCATTTT
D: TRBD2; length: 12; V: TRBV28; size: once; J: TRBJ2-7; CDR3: CASHGLAYEQYF; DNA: TGTGCCAGTCATGGACTAGCGTACGAGCAGTACTTC
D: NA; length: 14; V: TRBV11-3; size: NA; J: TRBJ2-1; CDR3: CASSVGTKGNEQFF; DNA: TGTGCCAGCAGCGTGGGGACAAAGGGAAATGAGCAGTTCTTC
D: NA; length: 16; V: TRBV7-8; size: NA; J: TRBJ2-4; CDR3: CASSPRGGLAKNIQYF; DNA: TGTGCCAGCAGTCCCAGAGGTGGACTAGCCAAAAACATTCAGTACTTC
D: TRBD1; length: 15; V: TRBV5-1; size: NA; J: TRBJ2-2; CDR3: CASSNGDRDIGELFF; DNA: TGCGCCAGCAGCAACGGGGACAGGGACATCGGGGAGCTGTTTTTT
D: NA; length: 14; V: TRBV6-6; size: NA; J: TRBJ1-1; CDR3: CASRKGGSNTEAFF; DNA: TGTGCCAGCAGGAAGGGAGGAAGTAACACTGAAGCTTTCTTT
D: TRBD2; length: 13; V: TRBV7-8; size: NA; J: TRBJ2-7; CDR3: CASSRGGAGEQYF; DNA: TGTGCCAGCAGCCGCGGGGGGGCCGGCGAGCAGTACTTC
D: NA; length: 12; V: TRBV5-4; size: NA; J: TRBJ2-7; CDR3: CASSSDSYEQYF; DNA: TGTGCCAGCAGTTCGGACAGCTACGAGCAGTACTTC
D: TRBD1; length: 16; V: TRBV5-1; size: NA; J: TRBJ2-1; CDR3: CASSLGTGALYNEQFF; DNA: TGCGCCAGCAGCTTGGGGACAGGGGCCCTCTACAATGAGCAGTTCTTC
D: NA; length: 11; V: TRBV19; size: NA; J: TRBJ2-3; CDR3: CASSIMDTQYF; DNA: TGTGCCAGTAGTATTATGGATACGCAGTATTTT
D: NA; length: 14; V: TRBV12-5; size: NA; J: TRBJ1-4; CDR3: CASTHPSSNEKLFF; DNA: TGTGCTAGTACCCACCCGAGTTCTAATGAAAAACTGTTTTTT
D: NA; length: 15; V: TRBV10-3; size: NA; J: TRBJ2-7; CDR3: CAISESGGEVYEQYF; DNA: TGTGCCATCAGTGAGTCGGGTGGGGAGGTGTACGAGCAGTACTTC
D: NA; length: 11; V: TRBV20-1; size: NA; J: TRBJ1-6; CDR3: CSARVGGTLHF; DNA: TGCAGTGCAAGAGTGGGGGGAACCCTCCACTTT
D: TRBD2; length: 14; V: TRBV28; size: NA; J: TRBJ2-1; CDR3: CASSSPGGPIEQFF; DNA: TGTGCCAGCAGTTCTCCGGGAGGGCCGATTGAGCAGTTCTTC
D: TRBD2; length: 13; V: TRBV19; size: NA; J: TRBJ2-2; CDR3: CASSETSAGELFF; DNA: TGTGCCAGTAGTGAGACTAGCGCCGGGGAGCTGTTTTTT